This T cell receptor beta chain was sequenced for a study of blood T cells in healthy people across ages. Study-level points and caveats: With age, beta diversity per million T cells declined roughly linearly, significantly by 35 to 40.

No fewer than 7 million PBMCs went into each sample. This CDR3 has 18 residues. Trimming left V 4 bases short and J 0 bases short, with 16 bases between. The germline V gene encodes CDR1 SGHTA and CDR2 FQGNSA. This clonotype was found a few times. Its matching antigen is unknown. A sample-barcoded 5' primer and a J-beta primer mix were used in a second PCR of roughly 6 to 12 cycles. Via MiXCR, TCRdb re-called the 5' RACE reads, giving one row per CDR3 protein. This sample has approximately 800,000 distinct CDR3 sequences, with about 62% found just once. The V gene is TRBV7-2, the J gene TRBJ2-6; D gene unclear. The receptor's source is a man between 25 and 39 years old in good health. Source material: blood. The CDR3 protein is CASSSSPGRSSGANVLTF. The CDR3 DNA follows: TGTGCCAGCAGCTCCTCCCCGGGTCGCAGCTCTGGGGCCAACGTCCTGACTTTC.